Each of the 10 T cell receptor beta chains below was sequenced from the same sample in a study of monozygotic twins with inflammatory bowel disease. TCRdb re-called the 5' RACE reads, yielding one record per CDR3 amino acid sequence without DNA. This sample's clone table lists approximately 400,000 distinct CDR3 sequences. Sequencing input: blood. These receptors were obtained from a human donor with ulcerative colitis or Crohn's disease, or a healthy co-twin of an affected twin (not recorded which).

V usage is TRBV4-3 and J usage is TRBJ2-2. The CDR3 runs to 11 residues. CDR1 and CDR2 (germline): LGHNA, YSLEER. The CDR3 loop is CASSQNRELFF.

The chain combines TRBV5-1 with TRBJ2-4; TCRdb lists TRBD1, though no DNA is available to test this call. The CDR3 loop spans 17 amino acids. CDR1 and CDR2 (germline): SGHRS, YFSETQ. The CDR3 loop is CASSKRLPTQAKNIQYF.

This chain joins TRBV28 and TRBJ2-5; the D gene TCRdb calls, TRBD2, cannot be checked with no DNA. Germline V gene data show CDR1 as MDHEN and CDR2 as SYDVKM. The CDR3 is 12 amino acids. CDR3 loop: CASSRALETQYF.

This chain links TRBV15 with TRBJ1-5. Germline V gives CDR1 LNHNV, CDR2 YYDKDF (reference sequence). The CDR3 is made up of 14 amino acids. The CDR3 is CATSRTPGSQPQHF.

V usage is TRBV10-3 and J usage is TRBJ2-5; as DNA is missing, the TRBD2 call by TCRdb cannot be tested. Germline CDR1 and CDR2: ENHRY and SYGVKD. The CDR3 loop spans 15 amino acids. CDR3 sequence: CAISKSGRAEETQYF.

The chain recombines TRBV7-9 with TRBJ2-1; lacking DNA, the TRBD2 call made by TCRdb goes unchecked. In germline, CDR1 is SEHNR, CDR2 FQNEAQ (reference sequence). The CDR3 loop spans 16 amino acids. Here the CDR3 reads CASTLLLAGGGDEQFF. Drawing the rest from reference TRBV7-9 and TRBJ2-1, the complete variable domain is DTGVSQNPRHKITKRGQNVTFRCDPISEHNRLYWYRQTLGQGPEFLTYFQNEAQLEKSRLLSDRFSAERPKGSFSTLEIQRTEQGDSAMYLCASTLLLAGGGDEQFFGPGTRLTVL.

V gene TRBV2 combines with J gene TRBJ1-2; TCRdb gives TRBD1 as the D gene, but with no DNA this cannot be confirmed. Germline CDR1 is SNHLY and CDR2 is FYNNEI. CDR3 length: 12 residues. This CDR3 is CAGGQGVDGYTF.

V gene TRBV28 combines with J gene TRBJ2-2; TCRdb returns TRBD2, unconfirmable since there is no DNA. The CDR3 runs to 12 residues. Per the germline V gene, CDR1 is MDHEN and CDR2 is SYDVKM. The chain's CDR3 is CASKEGTGELFF.

The chain's CDR3 is CASSQQGGIQYF. The V and J genes are TRBV25-1 and TRBJ2-4; there is no DNA to check the TCRdb D call of TRBD1. The germline V gene encodes CDR1 MGHDK and CDR2 SYGVNS. This CDR3 has 12 residues.

The rearrangement joins TRBV28 to TRBJ1-1; with no DNA, the TCRdb D assignment of TRBD1 cannot be verified. CDR3 length: 17 amino acids. Germline-derived CDR1 and CDR2 are MDHEN and SYDVKM. The CDR3 region is CASSSLNRRGLNTEAFF.